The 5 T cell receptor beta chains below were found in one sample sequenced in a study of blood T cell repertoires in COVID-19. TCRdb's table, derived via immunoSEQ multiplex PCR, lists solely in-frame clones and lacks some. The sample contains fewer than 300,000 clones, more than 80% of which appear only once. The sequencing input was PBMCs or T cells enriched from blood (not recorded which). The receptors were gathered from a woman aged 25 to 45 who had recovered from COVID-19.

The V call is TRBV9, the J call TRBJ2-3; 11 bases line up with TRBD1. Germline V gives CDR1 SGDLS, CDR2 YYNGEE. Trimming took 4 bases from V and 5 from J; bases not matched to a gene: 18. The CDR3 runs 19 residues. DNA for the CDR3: TGTGCCAGCAGCTCTAGGGACAGGGGGGCTAGCGGGATTGGAGATACGCAGTATTTT. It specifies CASSSRDRGASGIGDTQYF.

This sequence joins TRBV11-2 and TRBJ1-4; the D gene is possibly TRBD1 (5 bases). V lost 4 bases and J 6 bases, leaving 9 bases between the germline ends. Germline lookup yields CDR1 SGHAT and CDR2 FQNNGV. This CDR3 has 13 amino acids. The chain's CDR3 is CASSSWGDEKLFF. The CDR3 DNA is TGTGCCAGCAGCTCTTGGGGGGATGAAAAACTGTTTTTT.

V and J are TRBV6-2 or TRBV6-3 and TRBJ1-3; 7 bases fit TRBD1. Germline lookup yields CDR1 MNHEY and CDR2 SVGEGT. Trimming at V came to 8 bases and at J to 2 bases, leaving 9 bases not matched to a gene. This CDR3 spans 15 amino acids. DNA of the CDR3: TGTGCCAGCGGTTCGAACCAGGGGGCTGGAAACACCATATATTTT. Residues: CASGSNQGAGNTIYF.

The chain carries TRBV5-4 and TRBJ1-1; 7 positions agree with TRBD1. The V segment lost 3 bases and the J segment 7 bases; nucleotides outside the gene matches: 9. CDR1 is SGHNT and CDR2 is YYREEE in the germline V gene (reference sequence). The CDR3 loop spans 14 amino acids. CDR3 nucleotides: TGTGCCAGCAGCTCCAATGGACAGGCATTTGAAGCTTTCTTT. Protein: CASSSNGQAFEAFF.

CDR3 nucleotide sequence: TGCGCCAGCAGCTTGTCTTTATCCGGGGAGCTGTTTTTT. It specifies CASSLSLSGELFF. This chain joins TRBV5-1 and TRBJ2-2, with no clear D. CDR1 is SGHRS, CDR2 YFSETQ, per germline. Trimming shortened V by 1 base and J by 6 bases, and 7 bases separated the two germline ends. The CDR3 consists of 13 residues.